These 15 T cell receptor beta chains were all obtained from the same sample, sequenced in a study of T-cell reconstitution after alpha-beta-depleted transplantation in children. During its preparation, the TCRbeta library received unique molecular identifiers. TCRdb used MiXCR to reprocess the PCR reads, holding one entry per CDR3 protein. The sample carries roughly 220,000 distinct CDR3 sequences, over 9.5% recorded once. The sequencing here drew on PBMCs from the stem cell graft donor, taken from the stem cell graft. Receptors were obtained from a human donor who donated a stem cell graft to a child with SCID.

V is TRBV5-1 and J is TRBJ2-1; no firm D call. The CDR3 is made up of 12 amino acids. V was pared by 4 bases and J by 13 bases, with 15 bases between. Germline CDR1 SGHRS, CDR2 YFSETQ. CDR3 sequence (DNA): TGCGCCAGCAGCCCGGACCCGGGCCTACAGTTCTTC. It encodes CASSPDPGLQFF.

This chain connects TRBV12-3 or TRBV12-4 to TRBJ1-2; 9 bases align to TRBD1. The junction had 2 bases not matched to a gene; V was cut back by 3 bases and J by 6 bases. The CDR3 runs to 13 residues. The CDR3 protein is CASSFRQGDGYTF. DNA of the CDR3: TGTGCCAGCAGTTTCAGACAGGGGGATGGCTACACCTTC.

The rearrangement joins TRBV3-1 to TRBJ2-2; the D is unclear. CDR1 and CDR2 from the germline V gene are LGHDT and YNNKEL (reference sequence). Trimming shortened V by 10 bases and J by 6 bases, and 21 bases separated the two germline ends. This CDR3 has 15 residues. CDR3 residues: CATCQGNLAAGELFF. As DNA, the CDR3 is TGTGCCACCTGCCAAGGGAACTTGGCGGCCGGGGAGCTGTTTTTT.

This sequence joins TRBV11-2 and TRBJ1-1; D gene uncertain. Trimming left V 7 bases short and J 1 base short, with 16 bases between. Germline CDR1 is SGHAT and CDR2 is FQNNGV. This CDR3 contains 15 residues. CDR3 protein: CASTPARRGNTEAFF. CDR3 nucleotides: TGTGCCAGCACCCCGGCCCGACGGGGGAACACTGAAGCTTTCTTT.

This clonotype was counted ten times or more. J is TRBJ1-1 and V is TRBV3-1; D unclear. CDR1 is LGHDT and CDR2 is YNNKEL in the germline V gene (reference sequence). This CDR3 is built from 15 residues. V dropped 2 bases and J dropped 1 base, with 11 bases sitting between them. CDR3 sequence reads: CASSQPVNGNTEAFF. CDR3 bases: TGTGCCAGCAGCCAACCAGTCAATGGGAACACTGAAGCTTTCTTT.

At least ten counts were recorded for this clonotype. The chain links TRBV5-6 to TRBJ2-5; D remains unclear. V was pared by 7 bases and J by 1 base, with 11 bases between. The length of the CDR3 is 13 residues. Germline V gene data show CDR1 as SGHDT and CDR2 as YYEEEE. CDR3 amino acids: CASYYGRQETQYF. The CDR3 DNA reads TGTGCCAGCTACTATGGGCGCCAAGAGACCCAGTACTTC.

This clonotype was detected ten times or more. The chain joins TRBV5-1 to TRBJ1-2; 7 bases align to TRBD1. The trim removed 4 bases at V and 2 bases at J, leaving 5 bases unmatched. CDR3 length: 14 residues. Looked up from germline, CDR1 is SGHRS and CDR2 is YFSETQ. In DNA form, the CDR3 reads TGCGCCAGCAGCCTTACACAGGGGAACTATGGCTACACCTTC. Residues: CASSLTQGNYGYTF.

This clonotype occurred many times. V usage is TRBV27 and J usage is TRBJ2-1; D unclear. The germline CDR1 and CDR2 sequences are MNHEY and SMNVEV (reference sequence). Trimming stripped 2 bases from V and 3 bases from J, with 8 bases between. The CDR3 is 14 amino acids. CDR3 coding DNA: TGTGCCAGCAGTTTAGTTCGGAGCTACAATGAGCAGTTCTTC. Protein sequence: CASSLVRSYNEQFF.

Only a few counts were recorded for this clonotype. The chain is built from TRBV10-3 and TRBJ1-1; 8 bases fit TRBD1. The trim removed 7 bases at V and 5 bases at J, leaving 6 bases unmatched. The CDR3 extends over 13 amino acids. Germline V lookup: CDR1 ENHRY, CDR2 SYGVKD. CDR3 loop: CAITLQGGTEAFF. CDR3 DNA sequence: TGTGCCATCACTCTACAGGGGGGGACTGAAGCTTTCTTT.

At least ten counts were recorded for this clonotype. This chain links TRBV7-2 with TRBJ2-3; possibly TRBD2 for D (5 bases). The CDR3 runs to 13 residues. From germline, CDR1 is SGHTA and CDR2 FQGNSA. Trimming left V 0 bases short and J 9 bases short, with 10 bases between. CDR3 coding DNA: TGTGCCAGCAGCTTAGCGGAACGGGGAACGCAGTATTTT. Residues: CASSLAERGTQYF.

Ten or more counts support this clonotype. This chain connects TRBV14 to TRBJ1-4; D is ambiguous. Trimming cost V 1 base and J 10 bases, with 10 bases left between them. The CDR3 consists of 13 residues. Germline V gene sequence: CDR1 SGHDN, CDR2 FVKESK. The DNA for the CDR3 is TGTGCCAGCAGCCAAGTATCGGGAGCAAAACTGTTTTTT. Its translation: CASSQVSGAKLFF.

The rearrangement uses TRBV10-1 and TRBJ1-3; D may be TRBD1 (5 bases). The germline V and J ends were trimmed by 6 bases and 4 bases, with 22 bases remaining between them. The V gene's germline CDR1 is WNHNN and CDR2 SYGVQD (reference sequence). This CDR3 comprises 17 residues. The CDR3 reads CASRTPGRKSMGNTIYF. The CDR3 coding sequence is TGCGCCAGCAGGACCCCGGGACGGAAGTCTATGGGAAACACCATATATTTT.

This clonotype was recorded at least ten times. CDR3 region: CASGASRQPTNEKLFF. DNA for the CDR3: TGTGCCAGCGGGGCTTCCCGACAGCCCACTAATGAAAAACTGTTTTTT. The V call is TRBV6-1, the J call TRBJ1-4; possibly TRBD1 for D (5 bases). The V end lost 8 bases, the J end lost 2 bases, and 18 bases lay between the germline ends. The CDR3 contains 16 residues. Germline CDR1 MNHNS, CDR2 SASEGT.

This clonotype was counted ten times or more. Here the CDR3 DNA reads TGCGCCAGCAGTCGCAGATTACAGGTTAACACCGGGGAGCTGTTTTTT. It is translated as CASSRRLQVNTGELFF. J is TRBJ2-2 and V is TRBV5-1; D perhaps matches TRBD1 (5 bases). The germline CDR1 and CDR2 sequences are SGHRS and YFSETQ. The CDR3 is made up of 16 amino acids. Trimming took off 5 bases at V and 2 bases at J, with 16 bases between the two ends.

This clonotype was observed at least ten times. This chain uses TRBV12-3 or TRBV12-4 with TRBJ2-1, with D unclear. Trimming removed 5 bases from V and 9 bases from J, with 11 bases in between. The CDR3 runs to 12 residues. CDR3 amino acids: CASSRLAGEQFF. In nucleotides, the CDR3 is TGTGCCAGCAGTCGGTTGGCCGGTGAGCAGTTCTTC.